This TCR beta chain comes out of a study of CD8 T cells in Susac syndrome. Sequencing of TCR beta, carried out with a high-throughput approach, was applied to CD8+ and CD4+ T cells from the blood. RNA amounts of 0.5 to 1 ug underwent reverse transcription with random hexamers. An immunoSEQ multiplex PCR amplified TCR beta CDR3 over 54 Vbeta and 13 Jbeta. MiXCR was run by TCRdb on the immunoSEQ multiplex PCR reads, yielding one entry per CDR3 protein. The sample records 75,000 or so distinct CDR3 sequences, nearly 95% being singletons. Regarding this clonotype: What it binds is unknown.

Study-level results: Clonal expansion was present among Susac CD8+ cells. This expansion reached its peak in TEMRA cells and in active patients.

Sequencing was done on a sample of CD8+ T cells from PBMCs. The TCR originated in a human donor with Susac syndrome.

The CDR3 sequence is CASIPSGNLYEQYF. DNA for the CDR3: TGTGCCAGCATCCCTAGCGGGAACCTCTACGAGCAGTACTTC. V and J are TRBV13 and TRBJ2-7; 9 bases are a match to TRBD2. Germline V gene sequence: CDR1 PRHDT, CDR2 FYEKMQ (reference sequence). The CDR3 contains 14 residues. Losses at the gene ends were 7 bases for V and 3 bases for J; bases not matched to a gene: 7.